This T cell receptor (beta chain) was captured by sequencing in a study of shared clonotypes between healthy human individuals. The CDR3 runs to 14 residues. In germline, CDR1 is SEHNR, CDR2 FQNEAQ (reference sequence). Trimming took off 2 bases at V and 2 bases at J, with 9 bases between the two ends. The authors ran the assay at deep level. Some clones are missing from TCRdb's copy, which holds only in-frame ones; the method was immunoSEQ multiplex PCR. This table holds some 2,100,000 clones, approximately 95% found once. The chain couples TRBV7-9 to TRBJ1-1; D gene uncertain. This receptor was identified in a man younger than 35 in good health. The sequenced material came from naive CD4+ T cells sorted from blood. Sample subset: CD45RA+ positively selected. The CDR3 here is CASSLLRGNTEAFF. The CDR3 bases are TGTGCCAGCAGCTTACTCCGAGGTAACACTGAAGCTTTCTTT.